This T cell receptor (beta chain) originates from a study of blood T cell repertoires in COVID-19. Data came from immunoSEQ multiplex PCR; TCRdb stores just in-frame clones and leaves some out. The sample holds approximately 210,000 clones, around three quarters seen once. The TCR originated in a woman between 45 and 65 years old with acute COVID-19. Sequencing was done on a sample of PBMCs or T cells enriched from blood (not recorded which).

CDR3 DNA: TGTGCCAGTAGCAGGACAGGCGGTCGCGCACCCCTCCACTTT. Translation gives CASSRTGGRAPLHF. The rearrangement uses TRBV19 and TRBJ1-6; 7 bases are a match to TRBD1. This CDR3 comprises 14 residues. The J segment lost 11 bases and the V segment lost 6 bases, leaving 10 bases of the junction unmatched. Germline V gene data show CDR1 as LNHDA and CDR2 as SQIVND (reference sequence). The full variable domain, completed using reference TRBV19 and TRBJ1-6, is DGGITQSPKYLFRKEGQNVTLSCEQNLNHDAMYWYRQDPGQGLRLIYYSQIVNDFQKGDIAEGYSVSREKKESFPLTVTSAQKNPTAFYLCASSRTGGRAPLHFGNGTRLTVT.